This entry lists 22 T cell receptor beta chains sequenced from one sample in a study of shared clonotypes between healthy human individuals. Some clones are missing from TCRdb's copy, which holds only in-frame ones; the method was immunoSEQ multiplex PCR. The data show more than 500,000 clones, with approximately 95% seen just once and approximately 0.11% held by the top ten. Naive CD8 cells lacked CD45RO and underwent positive selection for CCR7, leaving out terminally differentiated effector memory CD45RA+ cells. Source material: naive CD8+ T cells sorted from blood. These receptors all come from a woman between 25 and 40 years old in good health.

The chain has TRBV28 and TRBJ1-2; the D is unclear. CDR3 length: 13 amino acids. V lost 6 bases to trimming and J lost 5 bases, with 13 bases between them. The germline gives CDR1 MDHEN, CDR2 SYDVKM. CDR3 in DNA: TGTGCCAGCAGCGCCGGACGGACGTATGGCTACACCTTC. Translating it yields CASSAGRTYGYTF.

J is TRBJ2-1 and V is TRBV27, with 14 bases lining up with TRBD2. The V gene end was trimmed by 5 bases and the J gene end by 1 base; junction bases not matched to a gene: 7. Germline V gene sequence: CDR1 MNHEY, CDR2 SMNVEV (reference sequence). This CDR3 is 18 amino acids long. The CDR3 region is CASSAGTSGSGSYNEQFF. The DNA for the CDR3 is TGTGCCAGCAGTGCCGGGACTAGCGGGAGTGGGTCCTACAATGAGCAGTTCTTC.

The chain has TRBV27 and TRBJ1-4; no definite D call. Deletions cut 5 bases from V and 5 bases from J, with 12 bases between. The CDR3 loop spans 14 amino acids. Germline V CDR1 and CDR2: MNHEY, SMNVEV (reference sequence). CDR3 loop: CASSHGFQNEKLFF. CDR3 nucleotide sequence: TGTGCCAGCAGTCACGGGTTCCAAAATGAAAAACTGTTTTTT. The entire variable domain, with the rest obtained from reference TRBV27 and TRBJ1-4, is as follows: EAQVTQNPRYLITVTGKKLTVTCSQNMNHEYMSWYRQDPGLGLRQIYYSMNVEVTDKGDVPEGYKVSRKEKRNFPLILESPSPNQTSLYFCASSHGFQNEKLFFGSGTQLSVL.

The chain employs TRBV28 and TRBJ2-1, with TRBD2 matching over 13 bases. Germline-derived CDR1 and CDR2 are MDHEN and SYDVKM. The CDR3 extends over 15 amino acids. Unmatched junction bases numbered 5, after V lost 6 bases and J lost 6 bases. The CDR3 DNA sequence: TGTGCCAGCAGCCCACTAGCGGGAGGGGGCAATGAGCAGTTCTTC. Translation gives CASSPLAGGGNEQFF.

As concerns this clone: The sample carries other DNA sequences with the same CDR3. This sequence joins TRBV13 and TRBJ2-7; 7 nucleotides line up with TRBD1. V lost 5 bases, J lost 4 bases, and 8 bases stayed unmatched. Germline CDR1 PRHDT, CDR2 FYEKMQ (reference sequence). The CDR3 contains 14 residues. The chain's CDR3 is CASSPRDSSYEQYF. The CDR3, as DNA: TGTGCCAGCAGCCCCCGGGACAGCTCTTACGAGCAGTACTTC.

V gene TRBV27 combines with J gene TRBJ1-1, with a tentative D call TRBD1 (6 bases). The CDR3 is 17 amino acids. V was pared by 5 bases and J by 2 bases, with 21 bases between. The germline CDR1 and CDR2 sequences are MNHEY and SMNVEV (reference sequence). Here the CDR3 reads CASSKQGLAGPNTEAFF. DNA of the CDR3: TGTGCCAGCAGTAAACAGGGTTTGGCGGGTCCAAACACTGAAGCTTTCTTT.

The genes are TRBV19 and TRBJ2-1; 11 bases fit TRBD2. The J segment lost 7 bases and the V segment lost 8 bases, leaving 16 bases of the junction unmatched. The CDR3 sequence is 17 residues long. The germline CDR1 and CDR2 sequences are LNHDA and SQIVND (reference sequence). The CDR3, as DNA: TGTGCCAGTCACTCTTATAACCTAGCGGGAGGAAGGAATGAGCAGTTCTTC. It is translated as CASHSYNLAGGRNEQFF. Variable domain in full (rest from reference TRBV19 and TRBJ2-1): DGGITQSPKYLFRKEGQNVTLSCEQNLNHDAMYWYRQDPGQGLRLIYYSQIVNDFQKGDIAEGYSVSREKKESFPLTVTSAQKNPTAFYLCASHSYNLAGGRNEQFFGPGTRLTVL.

J is TRBJ2-5 and V is TRBV29-1, with a weak D call TRBD1 (6 bases). V was pared by 4 bases and J by 0 bases, with 12 bases between. Looked up from germline, CDR1 is SQVTM and CDR2 is ANQGSEA. The length of the CDR3 is 14 residues. Here the CDR3 reads CSVGPTGYQETQYF. The DNA of the CDR3 is TGCAGCGTTGGGCCTACAGGGTACCAAGAGACCCAGTACTTC.

V usage is TRBV28 and J usage is TRBJ2-7; D possibly corresponds to TRBD1 (5 bases). The CDR3 runs to 15 residues. Trimming took off 3 bases at V and 6 bases at J, with 18 bases between the two ends. The germline V gene encodes CDR1 MDHEN and CDR2 SYDVKM. DNA of the CDR3: TGTGCCAGCAGTTTCCCCGGAGAGAGCAGGGTCGAGCAGTACTTC. Translation: CASSFPGESRVEQYF.

Comment on this clone: The identical CDR3 is also encoded by other nucleotide sequences in the sample. The chain joins TRBV9 to TRBJ1-4, with TRBD1 identical over 7 bases. The length of the CDR3 is 14 residues. The V gene's germline CDR1 is SGDLS and CDR2 YYNGEE. V gave up 2 bases and J gave up 2 bases; unmatched junction bases: 0. CDR3 sequence (DNA): TGTGCCAGCAGCGTGGGACAGACTAATGAAAAACTGTTTTTT. Its translation: CASSVGQTNEKLFF.

V usage is TRBV2 and J usage is TRBJ2-5; D gene unclear. The DNA end is a closer match to TRBJ2-7, so the J assignment may be wrong. CDR1 is SNHLY and CDR2 is FYNNEI in the germline V gene. The CDR3 has 17 residues. This CDR3 is CASSELLVGSEAYEQYF. CDR3 nucleotide sequence: TGTGCCAGCAGTGAATTGCTGGTCGGGTCAGAAGCCTACGAGCAGTACTTC.

The chain links TRBV9 to TRBJ2-1; 9 bases align to TRBD2. After removal of 0 bases from V and 3 bases from J, the junction contained 10 bases not matched to a gene. In germline, CDR1 is SGDLS, CDR2 YYNGEE. The CDR3 is 18 amino acids. The CDR3 DNA is TGTGCCAGCAGCGTAGTCCCTAGCGGGGACGATATCTACAATGAGCAGTTCTTC. Its translation: CASSVVPSGDDIYNEQFF.

The V call is TRBV7-9, the J call TRBJ2-5; D ambiguous. The assigned J gene may be wrong: the sequence end matches TRBJ2-7 better. The CDR3 runs 13 residues. The germline V gene has CDR1 SEHNR and CDR2 FQNEAQ (reference sequence). CDR3 loop: CASGLAMGYEQYF. In DNA, the CDR3 is TGTGCCAGCGGGTTAGCTATGGGCTACGAGCAGTACTTC.

The CDR3 DNA reads as TGCGCCAGCGGACTAGCGGGAGGGAGCTCCTACAATGAGCAGTTCTTC. Translated: CASGLAGGSSYNEQFF. The rearrangement links TRBV4-1 to TRBJ2-1; 15 positions agree with TRBD2. CDR1 is MGHRA and CDR2 is YSYEKL in the germline V gene. Germline trimming cut 8 bases from V and 0 bases from J; bases unmatched to any gene: 2. This CDR3 is 16 amino acids long.

V gene TRBV27 combines with J gene TRBJ2-1, with TRBD2 identical over 8 bases. The CDR3 is 16 residues long. J lost 2 bases, V lost 6 bases, and 9 bases had no gene match. Per germline, CDR1 MNHEY and CDR2 SMNVEV (reference sequence). CDR3: CASSPTSGPPYNEQFF. The CDR3 DNA reads as TGTGCCAGCAGCCCAACTAGCGGCCCCCCCTACAATGAGCAGTTCTTC.

The chain uses TRBV4-1 and TRBJ2-7; D unclear. The CDR3 is made up of 14 amino acids. V lost 0 bases to trimming and J lost 2 bases, with 8 bases between them. The germline V gene encodes CDR1 MGHRA and CDR2 YSYEKL. CDR3: CASSQEPVAYEQYF. The CDR3 DNA reads as TGCGCCAGCAGCCAAGAACCAGTAGCCTACGAGCAGTACTTC.

Regarding this clone: The same CDR3 is also encoded by other DNA sequences in this sample. The chain links TRBV27 to TRBJ2-2; possible D gene TRBD2, 6 bases. Trimming removed 2 bases from V and 6 bases from J, with 7 bases in between. CDR1 MNHEY and CDR2 SMNVEV come from the germline V gene (reference sequence). The CDR3 consists of 13 residues. Here the CDR3 DNA reads TGTGCCAGCAGTTTACCGGGGGCCGGGGAGCTGTTTTTT. It specifies CASSLPGAGELFF.

The chain combines TRBV4-1 with TRBJ2-5; D might be TRBD2 (5 bases). The CDR3 length is 13 residues. Trimming pared 3 bases from V and 5 bases from J, leaving 10 bases between. Per the germline V gene, CDR1 is MGHRA and CDR2 is YSYEKL. The CDR3 is CASSHDWEETQYF. For the CDR3, the DNA is TGCGCCAGCAGCCATGATTGGGAGGAGACCCAGTACTTC.

The CDR3 is CASSESTLGFEQYF. CDR3 DNA sequence: TGCGCCAGCAGTGAGTCGACTCTGGGGTTCGAGCAGTACTTC. The V gene is TRBV10-2, the J gene TRBJ2-7; no reliable D call. CDR1 and CDR2 (germline): WSHSY, SAAADI. Trimming took 0 bases from V and 6 from J, leaving 12 bases between them. This CDR3 is 14 amino acids long.

The chain has TRBV4-2 and TRBJ2-2; TRBD2 agrees at 7 bases. Germline V gene data show CDR1 as LGHNA and CDR2 as YNFKEQ. V shed 1 base, J shed 2 bases, and the junction held 10 bases outside the gene matches. The CDR3 loop spans 18 amino acids. The CDR3 nucleotides are TGTGCCAGCAGCCAAGGGGCTCATTGGGGGGGAAACACCGGGGAGCTGTTTTTT. This encodes CASSQGAHWGGNTGELFF.

With regard to this clone: Other DNA sequences within the sample encode an identical CDR3. The chain uses TRBV27 and TRBJ2-7; 8 bases are a match to TRBD1. Germline V gene sequence: CDR1 MNHEY, CDR2 SMNVEV (reference sequence). The trim removed 2 bases at V and 4 bases at J, leaving 1 base unmatched. The CDR3 runs 13 residues. The CDR3 reads CASSLDRGYEQYF. CDR3 nucleotides: TGTGCCAGCAGTTTAGACAGGGGTTACGAGCAGTACTTC.

This chain connects TRBV7-6 to TRBJ2-7, with 8 bases fitting TRBD2. The CDR3 loop spans 14 amino acids. With 5 bases clipped from V and 2 bases from J, the junction kept 5 bases outside the gene matches. Germline V lookup: CDR1 SGHVS, CDR2 FNYEAQ. DNA for the CDR3: TGTGCCAGCAGCCGAACACTAGCGGCCTACGAGCAGTACTTC. This codes for CASSRTLAAYEQYF.